The T cell receptor beta chain described here comes from a study of T cell repertoires in cytomegalovirus infection. Each CDR3 protein is one row after TCRdb ran MiXCR on the reads. This table holds about 480,000 distinct CDR3 sequences, roughly a third found once. In its sample, this clonotype was seen many times. The antigen is undetermined. The receptor comes from a human donor in good health (CMV status not recorded). Some clones in this sample may be carry-over from other donors' samples. The source material was cultured PBMCs, sampled from culture after CMV antigen stimulation.

The CDR3 DNA is TGCGCCAGCAGGGCCGGGACAGGCTCCTACGAGCAGTACGTC. Encoded protein: CASRAGTGSYEQYV. V gene TRBV5-1 combines with J gene TRBJ2-7; 8 bases agree with TRBD1. Germline values: CDR1 SGHRS, CDR2 YFSETQ. The CDR3 is made up of 14 amino acids. Unmatched junction bases numbered 4, after V lost 5 bases and J lost 0 bases.